These 24 T cell receptor beta chains were all obtained from the same sample, sequenced in a study of T cell responses to AZD1222 COVID-19 vaccine. Clones were read by immunoSEQ multiplex PCR, and TCRdb kept only the in-frame ones, dropping some. The data show approximately 110,000 clones, around 89% seen once. This material consisted of peripheral blood, taken on day 0 of AZD1222 vaccination. The receptors here all came from an adult in good health.

The genes are TRBV6-5 and TRBJ1-1; 7 positions agree with TRBD1. J lost 4 bases, V lost 2 bases, and 4 bases had no gene match. CDR1 and CDR2 from the germline V gene are MNHEY and SVGAGI. The CDR3 contains 14 residues. The CDR3 nucleotides are TGTGCCAGCAGTTACGGGCAGGGGGTCACTGAAGCTTTCTTT. Residues: CASSYGQGVTEAFF.

This rearrangement joins TRBV6-5 to TRBJ2-7; perhaps D is TRBD1 or TRBD2 (5 bases each). The CDR3 contains 13 residues. V was pared by 2 bases and J by 4 bases, with 9 bases between. Germline values: CDR1 MNHEY, CDR2 SVGAGI. The chain's CDR3 is CASSYERGYEQYF. DNA for the CDR3: TGTGCCAGCAGTTACGAGAGGGGTTACGAGCAGTACTTC.

The J gene is TRBJ2-1, the V gene TRBV18, with D perhaps TRBD1 (5 bases). Trimming removed 1 base from V and 6 bases from J, with 10 bases in between. CDR3 length: 14 amino acids. Germline V lookup: CDR1 KGHSH, CDR2 LQKENI. The CDR3: CASSPQGQVNEQFF. The DNA of the CDR3 is TGTGCCAGCTCACCACAGGGGCAAGTCAATGAGCAGTTCTTC.

The genes are TRBV3-1 (or the pseudogene TRBV3-2) and TRBJ1-2; D not resolved. Germline lookup yields CDR1 LGHDT and CDR2 YNNKEL (reference sequence). CDR3 length equals 14 residues. The germline V and J ends were trimmed by 2 bases and 2 bases, with 9 bases remaining between them. CDR3 protein: CASSQSGSNYGYTF. The CDR3 bases are TGTGCCAGCAGCCAAAGCGGCAGCAACTATGGCTACACCTTC.

V is TRBV7-9 and J is TRBJ1-1; unclear D gene. This CDR3 has 14 residues. Trimming removed 5 bases from V and 4 bases from J, with 14 bases in between. CDR1 is SEHNR, CDR2 FQNEAQ, per germline (reference sequence). The CDR3 reads CASSLYPGITEAFF. CDR3 in DNA: TGTGCCAGCAGCCTCTACCCGGGTATCACTGAAGCTTTCTTT.

Ten or more counts support this clone. The V and J genes are TRBV7-9 and TRBJ2-2, with D perhaps TRBD1 (6 bases). The V gene's germline CDR1 is SEHNR and CDR2 FQNEAQ (reference sequence). This CDR3 has 15 amino acids. V was cut by 5 bases and J by 6 bases, with 16 bases left in between. The DNA for the CDR3 is TGTGCCAGCAGCAAACGACAGGACTCCGCCGGGGAGCTGTTTTTT. This sequence encodes CASSKRQDSAGELFF.

The V gene is TRBV28, the J gene TRBJ1-3, with D possibly matching TRBD1 (6 bases). V was trimmed by 8 bases and J by 8 bases, leaving 16 bases between them. Germline CDR1 and CDR2: MDHEN and SYDVKM. The CDR3 length is 13 residues. CDR3 DNA: TGTGCCAGCGGACAGCCTGAGAGGGACACCATATATTTT. It specifies CASGQPERDTIYF.

This chain uses TRBV6-6 with TRBJ2-7; 7 nucleotides agree with TRBD1. The CDR3 runs 14 residues. The V gene end was trimmed by 6 bases and the J gene end by 3 bases; junction bases not matched to a gene: 8. Looked up from germline, CDR1 is MNHNY and CDR2 is SVGAGI (reference sequence). This CDR3 reads CASSRQGPDYEQYF. The CDR3 coding sequence is TGTGCCAGCAGCCGACAGGGACCCGACTACGAGCAGTACTTC.

The chain uses TRBV19 and TRBJ2-2, with 12 bases that match TRBD2. Germline CDR1 and CDR2: LNHDA and SQIVND (reference sequence). The CDR3 has 14 residues. After removal of 8 bases from V and 4 bases from J, the junction contained 2 bases not matched to a gene. CDR3 sequence: CASGGLAGTGELFF. The DNA for the CDR3 is TGTGCCAGTGGGGGACTAGCGGGCACCGGGGAGCTGTTTTTT. Drawing the rest from reference TRBV19 and TRBJ2-2, the complete variable domain is DGGITQSPKYLFRKEGQNVTLSCEQNLNHDAMYWYRQDPGQGLRLIYYSQIVNDFQKGDIAEGYSVSREKKESFPLTVTSAQKNPTAFYLCASGGLAGTGELFFGEGSRLTVL.

The chain links TRBV3-1 (or the pseudogene TRBV3-2) to TRBJ2-1, with D hard to call. The V end was cut by 0 bases, the J end by 0 bases, with 6 bases between. The CDR3 runs to 15 residues. CDR1 LGHDT and CDR2 YNNKEL come from the germline V gene (reference sequence). CDR3 DNA: TGTGCCAGCAGCCAAGAAGCGAGCTCCTACAATGAGCAGTTCTTC. Its protein is CASSQEASSYNEQFF.

V usage is TRBV4-3 and J usage is TRBJ2-7; 10 nucleotides align to TRBD2. CDR3 length: 15 amino acids. The J segment lost 6 bases and the V segment lost 0 bases, leaving 5 bases of the junction unmatched. Germline CDR1 LGHNA, CDR2 YSLEER. The CDR3 reads CASSQDSLAGVEQYF. CDR3 in DNA: TGCGCCAGCAGCCAAGATTCCCTAGCGGGGGTCGAGCAGTACTTC.

The chain couples TRBV4-2 to TRBJ2-3; 12 bases are shared with TRBD2. The V segment lost 3 bases and the J segment 1 base; nucleotides outside the gene matches: 5. Germline values: CDR1 LGHNA, CDR2 YNFKEQ. There are 17 residues in the CDR3. The CDR3 sequence: CASSHQTSGGRTDTQYF. CDR3 nucleotide sequence: TGTGCCAGCAGCCACCAAACTAGCGGGGGGCGCACAGATACGCAGTATTTT.

This chain links TRBV6-2 or TRBV6-3 with TRBJ2-4, with 7 positions matching TRBD1. The CDR3 extends over 16 amino acids. Germline V gives CDR1 MNHEY, CDR2 SVGEGT. The V segment lost 0 bases and the J segment 3 bases; nucleotides outside the gene matches: 5. DNA for the CDR3: TGTGCCAGCAGTTACTCCCTGGACAGGAGCAAAAACATTCAGTACTTC. Translating it yields CASSYSLDRSKNIQYF.

The J gene is TRBJ1-2, the V gene TRBV5-1, with D unresolved. V was cut by 6 bases and J by 0 bases, with 15 bases left in between. Looked up from germline, CDR1 is SGHRS and CDR2 is YFSETQ. There are 15 residues in the CDR3. The CDR3: CASKPGGSPNYGYTF. In nucleotides, the CDR3 is TGCGCCAGCAAGCCAGGCGGCAGTCCTAACTATGGCTACACCTTC.

The chain uses TRBV5-8 and TRBJ1-6, with D hard to call. The ends were cut back, 4 bases at V and 0 bases at J, with 14 bases in the middle. This CDR3 contains 17 residues. Germline V lookup: CDR1 SGHTS, CDR2 YDEGEE. The CDR3, as DNA: TGTGCCAGCAGCCCTCGGACGGTGAACTCCTATAATTCACCCCTCCACTTT. This codes for CASSPRTVNSYNSPLHF.

V gene TRBV7-2 combines with J gene TRBJ2-1; maybe TRBD2 (6 bases). Germline values: CDR1 SGHTA, CDR2 FQGNSA. This CDR3 has 16 amino acids. V lost 5 bases to trimming and J lost 1 base, with 15 bases between them. CDR3 in amino acids: CASSGKTSFSYNEQFF. CDR3 nucleotides: TGTGCCAGCAGCGGAAAGACTAGTTTTTCCTACAATGAGCAGTTCTTC.

The rearrangement links TRBV4-3 to TRBJ2-7; TRBD1 matches at 9 bases. The CDR3 covers 17 residues. With 0 bases clipped from V and 2 bases from J, the junction kept 8 bases outside the gene matches. CDR1 and CDR2 (germline): LGHNA, YSLEER. In nucleotides, the CDR3 is TGCGCCAGCAGCCAAGACTATGGGACAGGGACAACCTACGAGCAGTACTTC. It translates to CASSQDYGTGTTYEQYF.

The gene calls are TRBV10-1 and TRBJ2-5; 9 nucleotides match TRBD1. Germline loops: CDR1 WNHNN, CDR2 SYGVQD (reference sequence). The V segment lost 4 bases and the J segment 5 bases; nucleotides outside the gene matches: 8. This CDR3 is built from 15 residues. CDR3: CASSAWDREGETQYF. CDR3 DNA: TGCGCCAGCAGTGCCTGGGACAGGGAGGGGGAGACCCAGTACTTC.

V is TRBV28 and J is TRBJ1-1; D is possibly TRBD1 (6 bases). The CDR3 sequence is 17 residues long. The V end was cut by 6 bases, the J end by 1 base, with 21 bases between. Germline V gene data show CDR1 as MDHEN and CDR2 as SYDVKM. The CDR3 DNA reads as TGTGCCAGCAGAAGAACAGGGATTCTTATCCGGAACACTGAAGCTTTCTTT. This gives the protein CASRRTGILIRNTEAFF.

The chain links TRBV7-2 to TRBJ2-7; 9 nucleotides align to TRBD1. Germline lookup yields CDR1 SGHTA and CDR2 FQGNSA. The junction had 5 bases not matched to a gene; V was cut back by 2 bases and J by 3 bases. This CDR3 region has 15 residues. The CDR3 region has the DNA TGTGCCAGCAGCTTATCGACAGGGGGAAGCTACGAGCAGTACTTC. Protein product: CASSLSTGGSYEQYF.

V usage is TRBV10-1 and J usage is TRBJ1-6; D gene ambiguous. V lost 10 bases, J lost 7 bases, and 5 bases lay in between. The CDR3 length is 10 residues. Germline CDR1 and CDR2: WNHNN and SYGVQD (reference sequence). CDR3 DNA: TGCGCCATCATCAATTCACCCCTCCACTTT. Its translation: CAIINSPLHF.

This clone was detected only a few times. V and J are TRBV4-2 and TRBJ1-2, with 7 bases aligning to TRBD1. The CDR3 sequence is 18 residues long. Losses at the gene ends were 1 base for V and 4 bases for J; bases not matched to a gene: 15. CDR1 and CDR2 from the germline V gene are LGHNA and YNFKEQ. The CDR3 coding sequence is TGTGCCAGCAGCCAAGCGCACAGGGGCTCGACTACGGGCTATGGCTACACCTTC. Translation: CASSQAHRGSTTGYGYTF.

Written as DNA, the CDR3 is TGCAGCGTGGGGGGACGGCTTAGTTCGCAAGCTTTCTTT. It yields the protein CSVGGRLSSQAFF. The gene calls are TRBV29-1 and TRBJ1-1; TRBD1 might be the D (5 bases). Germline CDR1 is SQVTM and CDR2 is ANQGSEA. This CDR3 is 13 amino acids long. V lost 6 bases and J lost 9, with 20 bases in between.

The rearrangement joins TRBV7-8 to TRBJ2-7, with 7 bases identical to TRBD1. Germline V CDR1 and CDR2: SGHVS, FQNEAQ. This CDR3 comprises 13 residues. The junction had 4 bases not matched to a gene; V was cut back by 5 bases and J by 3 bases. CDR3 bases: TGTGCCAGCAGCGCGGACAGGCACTACGAGCAGTACTTC. This translates into CASSADRHYEQYF.